The entry that follows covers one T cell receptor (beta chain) sequence. What it recognizes is unknown. This CDR3 contains 14 residues. V gave up 2 bases and J gave up 4 bases; unmatched junction bases: 1. CDR1 SGHVS and CDR2 FNYEAQ come from the germline V gene. The data were taken from a study of neurological immune-mediated disorders. General study findings and limits: Phylogenetic analysis grouped 18 of 34 multiple sclerosis patients' repertoires together, suggesting a possible repertoire signature. Association with the multiple sclerosis repertoire cluster was not found for any clinical or MRI feature.

5'RACE employing 10-nucleotide random UMIs yielded the cDNA. TCRdb reanalysed the 5' RACE reads using MiXCR and keeps one entry per CDR3 protein. The table lists 66,000 or so distinct CDR3 sequences, 4.5% of them singletons, with around 7% in the top ten. The TCR originated in a man between 25 and 39 years old with multiple sclerosis. The J gene is TRBJ1-5, the V gene TRBV7-6, with 8 bases aligning to TRBD1. Sequenced: PBMCs. The chain's CDR3 is CASSLQGANQPQHF. The CDR3 region has the DNA TGTGCCAGCAGCTTACAGGGGGCTAATCAGCCCCAGCATTTT.